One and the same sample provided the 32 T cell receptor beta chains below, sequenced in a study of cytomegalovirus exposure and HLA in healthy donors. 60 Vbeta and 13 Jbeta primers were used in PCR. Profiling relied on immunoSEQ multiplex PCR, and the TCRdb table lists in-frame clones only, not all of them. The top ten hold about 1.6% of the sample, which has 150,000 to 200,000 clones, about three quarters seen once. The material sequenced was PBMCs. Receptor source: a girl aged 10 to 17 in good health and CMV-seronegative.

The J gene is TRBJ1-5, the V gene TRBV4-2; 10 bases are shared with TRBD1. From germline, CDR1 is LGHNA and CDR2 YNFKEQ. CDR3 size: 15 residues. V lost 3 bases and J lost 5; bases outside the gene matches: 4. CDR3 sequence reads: CASSQDRGGDQPQHF. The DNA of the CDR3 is TGTGCCAGCAGCCAGGACAGGGGGGGGGATCAGCCCCAGCATTTT.

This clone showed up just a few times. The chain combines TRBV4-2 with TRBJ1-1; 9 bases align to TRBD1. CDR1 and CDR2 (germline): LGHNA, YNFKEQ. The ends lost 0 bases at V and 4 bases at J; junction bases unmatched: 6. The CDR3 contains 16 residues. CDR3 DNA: TGTGCCAGCAGCCAAGATTTAGGACAGGGGAGCACTGAAGCTTTCTTT. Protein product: CASSQDLGQGSTEAFF.

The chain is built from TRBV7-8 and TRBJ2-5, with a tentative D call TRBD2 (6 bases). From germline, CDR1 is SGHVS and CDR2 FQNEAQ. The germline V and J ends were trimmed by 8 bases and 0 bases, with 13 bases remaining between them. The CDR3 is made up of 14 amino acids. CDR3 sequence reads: CASGRGRYQETQYF. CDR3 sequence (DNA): TGTGCCAGCGGCCGGGGGAGGTACCAAGAGACCCAGTACTTC.

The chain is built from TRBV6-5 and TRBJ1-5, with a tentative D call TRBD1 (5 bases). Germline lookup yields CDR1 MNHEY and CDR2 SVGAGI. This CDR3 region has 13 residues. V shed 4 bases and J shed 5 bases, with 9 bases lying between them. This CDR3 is CASSFRVYQPQHF. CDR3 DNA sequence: TGTGCCAGCAGTTTCAGGGTGTATCAGCCCCAGCATTTT.

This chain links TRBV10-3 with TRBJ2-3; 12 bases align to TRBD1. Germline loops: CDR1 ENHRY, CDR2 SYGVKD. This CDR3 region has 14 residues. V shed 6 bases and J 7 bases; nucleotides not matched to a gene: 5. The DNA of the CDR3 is TGTGCCATCAGATTGGGACAGGGGGCGAATACGCAGTATTTT. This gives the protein CAIRLGQGANTQYF.

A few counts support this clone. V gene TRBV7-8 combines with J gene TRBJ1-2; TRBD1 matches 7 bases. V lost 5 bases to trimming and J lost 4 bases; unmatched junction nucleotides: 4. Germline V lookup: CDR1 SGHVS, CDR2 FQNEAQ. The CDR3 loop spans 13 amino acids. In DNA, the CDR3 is TGTGCCAGCAGCGCCCGGACAGGCTATGGCTACACCTTC. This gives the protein CASSARTGYGYTF.

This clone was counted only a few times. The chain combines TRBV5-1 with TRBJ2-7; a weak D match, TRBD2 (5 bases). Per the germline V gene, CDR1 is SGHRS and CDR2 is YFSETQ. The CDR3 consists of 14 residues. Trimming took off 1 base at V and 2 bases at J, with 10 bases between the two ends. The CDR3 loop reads CASSLSVGAYEQYF. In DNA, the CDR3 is TGCGCCAGCAGCTTGTCGGTCGGGGCCTACGAGCAGTACTTC.

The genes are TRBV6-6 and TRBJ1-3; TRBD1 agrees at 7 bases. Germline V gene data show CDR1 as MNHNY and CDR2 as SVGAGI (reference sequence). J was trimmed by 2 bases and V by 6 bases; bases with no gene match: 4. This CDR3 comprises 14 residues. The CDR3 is CASSSTGAGNTIYF. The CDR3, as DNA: TGTGCCAGCAGCTCCACAGGGGCTGGAAACACCATATATTTT.

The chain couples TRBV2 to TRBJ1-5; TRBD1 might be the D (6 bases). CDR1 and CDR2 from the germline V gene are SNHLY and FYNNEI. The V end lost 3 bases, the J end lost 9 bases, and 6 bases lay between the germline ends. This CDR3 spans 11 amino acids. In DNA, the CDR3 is TGTGCCAGCAGTGAGACAGGGCCCCAGCATTTT. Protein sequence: CASSETGPQHF. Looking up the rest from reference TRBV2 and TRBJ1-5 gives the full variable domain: EPEVTQTPSHQVTQMGQEVILRCVPISNHLYFYWYRQILGQKVEFLVSFYNNEISEKSEIFDDQFSVERPDGSNFTLKIRSTKLEDSAMYFCASSETGPQHFGDGTRLSIL.

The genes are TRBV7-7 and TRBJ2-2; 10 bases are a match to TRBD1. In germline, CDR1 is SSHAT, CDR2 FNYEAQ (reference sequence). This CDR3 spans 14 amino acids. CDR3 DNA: TGTGCTAGCCCGGGGACAGGGGACACCGGGGAGCTGTTTTTT. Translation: CASPGTGDTGELFF. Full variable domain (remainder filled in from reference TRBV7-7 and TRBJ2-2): GAGVSQSPRYKVTKRGQDVTLRCDPISSHATLYWYQQALGQGPEFLTYFNYEAQPDKSGLPSDRFSAERPEGSISTLTIQRTEQRDSAMYRCASPGTGDTGELFFGEGSRLTVL.

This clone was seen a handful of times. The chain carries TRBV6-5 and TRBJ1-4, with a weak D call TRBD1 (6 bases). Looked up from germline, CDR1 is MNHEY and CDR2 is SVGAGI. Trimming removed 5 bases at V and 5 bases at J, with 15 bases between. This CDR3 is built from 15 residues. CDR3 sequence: CASSPQGILNEKLFF. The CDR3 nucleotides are TGTGCCAGCAGTCCTCAGGGGATCTTAAATGAAAAACTGTTTTTT.

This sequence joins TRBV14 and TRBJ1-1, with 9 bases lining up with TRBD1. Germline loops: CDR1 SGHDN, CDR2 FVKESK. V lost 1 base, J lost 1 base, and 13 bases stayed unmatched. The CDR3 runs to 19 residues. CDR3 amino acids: CASSQAQNRGPHPNTEAFF. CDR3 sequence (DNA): TGTGCCAGCAGCCAAGCACAAAACAGGGGGCCCCACCCGAACACTGAAGCTTTCTTT.

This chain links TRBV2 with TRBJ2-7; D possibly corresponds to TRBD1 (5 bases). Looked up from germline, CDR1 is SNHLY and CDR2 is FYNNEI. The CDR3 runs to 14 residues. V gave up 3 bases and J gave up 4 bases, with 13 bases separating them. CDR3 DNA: TGTGCCAGCAGTGAGCAGGGATCTCAGTACGAGCAGTACTTC. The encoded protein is CASSEQGSQYEQYF.

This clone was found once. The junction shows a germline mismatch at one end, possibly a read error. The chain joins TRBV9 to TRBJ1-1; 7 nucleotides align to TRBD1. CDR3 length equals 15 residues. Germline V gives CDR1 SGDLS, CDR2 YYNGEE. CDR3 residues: CASSPAGTANTGAFF. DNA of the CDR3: TGTGCCAGCAGCCCGGCCGGGACAGCGAACACTGGAGCTTTCTTT.

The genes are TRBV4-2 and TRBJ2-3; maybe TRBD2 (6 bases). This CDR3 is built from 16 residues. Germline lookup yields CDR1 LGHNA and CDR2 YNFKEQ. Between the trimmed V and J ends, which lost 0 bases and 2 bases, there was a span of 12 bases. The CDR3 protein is CASSQDSGGATDTQYF. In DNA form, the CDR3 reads TGTGCCAGCAGCCAAGATTCAGGAGGGGCCACAGATACGCAGTATTTT.

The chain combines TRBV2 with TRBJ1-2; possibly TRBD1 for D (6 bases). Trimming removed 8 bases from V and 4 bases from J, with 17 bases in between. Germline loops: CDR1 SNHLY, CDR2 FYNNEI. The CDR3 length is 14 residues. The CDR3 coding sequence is TGTGCCAGCCTCCCTAGGGGGGGATTCTATGGCTACACCTTC. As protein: CASLPRGGFYGYTF.

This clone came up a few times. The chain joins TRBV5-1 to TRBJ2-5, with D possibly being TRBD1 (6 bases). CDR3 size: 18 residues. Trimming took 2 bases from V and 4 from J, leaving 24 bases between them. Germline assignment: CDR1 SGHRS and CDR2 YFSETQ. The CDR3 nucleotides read TGCGCCAGCAGCTTTGTACAGGGTAACGACAGGATCGGAGAGACCCAGTACTTC. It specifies CASSFVQGNDRIGETQYF.

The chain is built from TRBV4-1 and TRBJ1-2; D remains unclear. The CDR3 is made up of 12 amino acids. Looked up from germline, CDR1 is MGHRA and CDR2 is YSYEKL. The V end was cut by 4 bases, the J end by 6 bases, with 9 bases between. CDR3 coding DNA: TGCGCCAGCAGCCGAAAGGGAGATGGCTACACCTTC. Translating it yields CASSRKGDGYTF.

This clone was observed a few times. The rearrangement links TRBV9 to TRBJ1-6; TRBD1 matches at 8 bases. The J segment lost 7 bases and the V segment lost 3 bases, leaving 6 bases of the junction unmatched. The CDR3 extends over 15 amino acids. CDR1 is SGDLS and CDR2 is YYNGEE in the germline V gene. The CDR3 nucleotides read TGTGCCAGCAGCGCCTCGCAGGGGGCCAATTCACCCCTCCACTTT. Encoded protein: CASSASQGANSPLHF.

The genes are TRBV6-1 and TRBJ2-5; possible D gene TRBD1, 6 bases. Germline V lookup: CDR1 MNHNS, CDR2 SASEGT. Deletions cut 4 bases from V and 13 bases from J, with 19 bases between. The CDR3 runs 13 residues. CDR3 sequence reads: CASSGTDSRVGYF. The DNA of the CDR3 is TGTGCCAGCAGTGGGACGGACAGTCGCGTCGGGTACTTC.

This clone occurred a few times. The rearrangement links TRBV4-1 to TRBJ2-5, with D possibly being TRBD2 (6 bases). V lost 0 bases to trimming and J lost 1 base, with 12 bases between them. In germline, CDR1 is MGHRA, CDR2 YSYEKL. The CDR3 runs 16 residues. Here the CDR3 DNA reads TGCGCCAGCAGCCAAGATCGTAGGGGACTCCAAGAGACCCAGTACTTC. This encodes CASSQDRRGLQETQYF.

Here the CDR3 DNA reads TGTGCCAGCAGCGGGGACAGGGCGCATTATGGCTACACCTTC. As protein: CASSGDRAHYGYTF. The chain uses TRBV9 and TRBJ1-2; 9 bases are shared with TRBD1. J was trimmed by 5 bases and V by 3 bases; bases with no gene match: 5. The CDR3 sequence is 14 residues long. Germline V gene lookup returns CDR1 SGDLS and CDR2 YYNGEE.

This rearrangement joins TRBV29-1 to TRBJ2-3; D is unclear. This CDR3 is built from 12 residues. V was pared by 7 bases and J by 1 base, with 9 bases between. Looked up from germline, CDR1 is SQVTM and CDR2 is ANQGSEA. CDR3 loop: CSGTPGTDTQYF. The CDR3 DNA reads TGCAGCGGTACGCCGGGCACAGATACGCAGTATTTT.

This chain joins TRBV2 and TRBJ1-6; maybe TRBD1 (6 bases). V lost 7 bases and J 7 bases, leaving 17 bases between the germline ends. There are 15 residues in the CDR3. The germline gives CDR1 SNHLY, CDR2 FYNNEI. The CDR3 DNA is TGTGCCAGCAACCCCCAGGGGCCTTTAAATTCACCCCTCCACTTT. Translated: CASNPQGPLNSPLHF.

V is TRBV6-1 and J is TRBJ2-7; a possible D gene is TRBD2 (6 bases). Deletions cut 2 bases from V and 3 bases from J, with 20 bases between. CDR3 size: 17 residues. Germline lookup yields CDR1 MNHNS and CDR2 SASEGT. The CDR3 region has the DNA TGTGCCAGCAGTGAAACCTCCGGGGGAAGCCCCCTCTACGAGCAGTACTTC. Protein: CASSETSGGSPLYEQYF.

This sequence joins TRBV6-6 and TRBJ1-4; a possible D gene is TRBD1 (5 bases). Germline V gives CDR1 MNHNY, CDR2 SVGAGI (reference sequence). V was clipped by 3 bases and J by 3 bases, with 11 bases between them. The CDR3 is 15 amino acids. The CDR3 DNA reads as TGTGCCAGCAGTTATAGGGGTCTACCTAATGAAAAACTGTTTTTT. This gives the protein CASSYRGLPNEKLFF.

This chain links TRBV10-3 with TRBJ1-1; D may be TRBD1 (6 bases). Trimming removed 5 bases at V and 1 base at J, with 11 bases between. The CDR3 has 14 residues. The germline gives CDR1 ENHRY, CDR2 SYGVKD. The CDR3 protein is CAISPDSQNTEAFF. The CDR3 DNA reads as TGTGCCATCAGTCCGGACAGCCAGAACACTGAAGCTTTCTTT.

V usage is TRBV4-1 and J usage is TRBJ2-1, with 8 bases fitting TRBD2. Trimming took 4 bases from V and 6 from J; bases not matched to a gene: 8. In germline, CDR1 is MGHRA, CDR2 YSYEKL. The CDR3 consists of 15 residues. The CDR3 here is CASSRTGGPLNEQFF. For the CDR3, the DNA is TGCGCCAGCAGCCGTACGGGGGGGCCCCTCAATGAGCAGTTCTTC.

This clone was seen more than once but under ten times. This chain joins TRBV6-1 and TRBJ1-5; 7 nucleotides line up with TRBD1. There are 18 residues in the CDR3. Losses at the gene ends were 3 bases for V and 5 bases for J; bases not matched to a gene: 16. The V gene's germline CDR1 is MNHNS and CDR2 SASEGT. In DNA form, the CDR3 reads TGTGCCAGCAGTGATACTCCTAGGGGGCTGAGGGGTGATCAGCCCCAGCATTTT. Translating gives CASSDTPRGLRGDQPQHF.

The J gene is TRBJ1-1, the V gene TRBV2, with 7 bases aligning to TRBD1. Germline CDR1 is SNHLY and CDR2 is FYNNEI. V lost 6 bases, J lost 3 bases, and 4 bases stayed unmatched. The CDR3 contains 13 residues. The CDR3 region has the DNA TGTGCCAGCAGGCCCACAGGGGACACTGAAGCTTTCTTT. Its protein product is CASRPTGDTEAFF. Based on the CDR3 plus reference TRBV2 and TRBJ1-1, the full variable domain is EPEVTQTPSHQVTQMGQEVILRCVPISNHLYFYWYRQILGQKVEFLVSFYNNEISEKSEIFDDQFSVERPDGSNFTLKIRSTKLEDSAMYFCASRPTGDTEAFFGQGTRLTVV.

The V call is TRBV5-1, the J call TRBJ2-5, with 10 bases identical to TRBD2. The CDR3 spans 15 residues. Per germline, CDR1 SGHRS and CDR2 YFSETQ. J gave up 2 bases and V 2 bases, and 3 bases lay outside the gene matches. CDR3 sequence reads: CASSFTSGVQETQYF. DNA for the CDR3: TGCGCCAGCAGCTTTACTAGCGGGGTTCAAGAGACCCAGTACTTC.

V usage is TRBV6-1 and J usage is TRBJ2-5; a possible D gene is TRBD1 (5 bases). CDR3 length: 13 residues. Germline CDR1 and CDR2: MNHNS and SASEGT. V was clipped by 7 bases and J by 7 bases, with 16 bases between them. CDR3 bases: TGTGCCAGCAACAGCAGGACCCAGGGGACCCAGTACTTC. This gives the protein CASNSRTQGTQYF.